The 24 T cell receptor beta chains in this list originate from one sample, sequenced in a study of blood T cell repertoires in COVID-19. Method: immunoSEQ multiplex PCR; TCRdb's copy keeps in-frame clones and lacks some. This table holds approximately 45,000 clones, 83% found once. Sequenced material: peripheral blood. The receptors here all came from a woman over 75 with acute or convalescent COVID-19.

This chain links TRBV30 with TRBJ2-2; 7 bases map to TRBD2. Germline CDR1 and CDR2: GTSNPN and SVGIG (reference sequence). This CDR3 has 13 residues. V shed 0 bases, J shed 6 bases, and the junction held 1 base outside the gene matches. The CDR3 is CAWSVRGAGELFF. As DNA, the CDR3 is TGTGCCTGGAGTGTTCGGGGGGCCGGGGAGCTGTTTTTT.

The V gene is TRBV27, the J gene TRBJ1-1; 9 bases are a match to TRBD1. Germline V lookup: CDR1 MNHEY, CDR2 SMNVEV (reference sequence). The trim removed 4 bases at V and 2 bases at J, leaving 8 bases unmatched. The CDR3 has 16 residues. Here the CDR3 reads CASSSNPGQGNTEAFF. The CDR3 DNA reads as TGTGCCAGCAGTTCTAATCCGGGACAGGGTAACACTGAAGCTTTCTTT.

The DNA for the CDR3 is TGTGCCAGCAGCCCGGGACTAGCGGGGCAGTACTTC. Its translation is CASSPGLAGQYF. V gene TRBV5-6 combines with J gene TRBJ2-4, with 13 bases that match TRBD2. Germline V lookup: CDR1 SGHDT, CDR2 YYEEEE. V lost 4 bases and J lost 13; bases outside the gene matches: 2. The CDR3 sequence is 12 residues long.

The CDR3 region is CASSRGSGGAGEQFF. In DNA form, the CDR3 reads TGTGCCAGCAGCCGCGGTAGCGGGGGGGCCGGTGAGCAGTTCTTC. The rearrangement uses TRBV6-5 and TRBJ2-1; 11 nucleotides match TRBD2. The CDR3 has 15 amino acids. Germline trimming cut 6 bases from V and 9 bases from J; bases unmatched to any gene: 10. Looked up from germline, CDR1 is MNHEY and CDR2 is SVGAGI.

The chain combines TRBV29-1 with TRBJ2-7; D call uncertain. The germline V and J ends were trimmed by 0 bases and 3 bases, with 6 bases remaining between them. In germline, CDR1 is SQVTM, CDR2 ANQGSEA. The length of the CDR3 is 12 residues. DNA for the CDR3: TGCAGCGTTGAAGATCGGTACTACGAGCAGTACTTC. Amino acid sequence: CSVEDRYYEQYF.

The chain carries TRBV3-1 (or the pseudogene TRBV3-2) and TRBJ2-7; D possibly corresponds to TRBD2 (6 bases). Germline CDR1 and CDR2: LGHDT and YNNKEL (reference sequence). This CDR3 contains 16 residues. V shed 1 base and J shed 0 bases, with 13 bases lying between them. The CDR3 loop is CASSQGLLAPSYEQYF. The CDR3 region has the DNA TGTGCCAGCAGCCAAGGGTTACTAGCCCCCTCCTACGAGCAGTACTTC.

This rearrangement joins TRBV21-1 to TRBJ1-1; the table calls TRBD1, which could not be checked here. TRBV21-1 is described as a pseudogene. The CDR3 extends over 21 amino acids. CDR3 DNA sequence: TGTGCCAGCCCCTTTTCCCTAATGAGGAGCTCGGACAGGGCCGGGGACACTGAAGCTTTCTTT. Translation gives CASPFSLMRSSDRAGDTEAFF.

This clone has only one observation. The chain couples TRBV3-1 (or the pseudogene TRBV3-2) to TRBJ1-5; no reliable D call. From germline, CDR1 is LGHDT and CDR2 YNNKEL (reference sequence). V lost 3 bases, J lost 7 bases, and 10 bases lay in between. The CDR3 covers 13 residues. The CDR3: CASSQMMRQPQHF. CDR3 DNA: TGTGCCAGCAGCCAGATGATGAGGCAGCCCCAGCATTTT.

This sequence joins TRBV5-4 and TRBJ2-5; 11 bases match TRBD2. The junction had 6 bases not matched to a gene; V was cut back by 2 bases and J by 3 bases. The CDR3 length is 16 residues. The germline CDR1 and CDR2 sequences are SGHNT and YYREEE (reference sequence). The CDR3 reads CASSFAPGLAEETQYF. The CDR3 DNA reads as TGTGCCAGCAGCTTTGCCCCGGGACTAGCGGAAGAGACCCAGTACTTC.

V and J are TRBV25-1 and TRBJ2-6; a possible D gene is TRBD2 (6 bases). V was cut by 4 bases and J by 2 bases, with 18 bases left in between. CDR1 MGHDK and CDR2 SYGVNS come from the germline V gene. CDR3 length: 18 residues. The CDR3 DNA sequence: TGTGCCAGCAGTGTAAGCTCGGGGGTGGCTACTGGGGCCAACGTCCTGACTTTC. This codes for CASSVSSGVATGANVLTF.

This chain links TRBV9 with TRBJ2-7, with D perhaps matching TRBD2 (5 bases). This CDR3 is 15 amino acids long. Germline V gene data show CDR1 as SGDLS and CDR2 as YYNGEE. The V end lost 4 bases, the J end lost 0 bases, and 14 bases lay between the germline ends. The CDR3 sequence is CASSLFGLSSYEQYF. CDR3 nucleotides: TGTGCCAGCAGCCTGTTTGGACTCAGCTCCTACGAGCAGTACTTC.

V is TRBV18 and J is TRBJ2-7, with D tentatively TRBD2 (6 bases). Trimming pared 2 bases from V and 0 bases from J, leaving 11 bases between. Looked up from germline, CDR1 is KGHSH and CDR2 is LQKENI. The CDR3 consists of 15 residues. CDR3 loop: CASSPGGGVSYEQYF. CDR3 sequence (DNA): TGTGCCAGCTCACCAGGAGGAGGGGTCTCCTACGAGCAGTACTTC. Using reference TRBV18 and TRBJ2-7 for the parts outside the CDR3, the full variable domain is NAGVMQNPRHLVRRRGQEARLRCSPMKGHSHVYWYRQLPEEGLKFMVYLQKENIIDESGMPKERFSAEFPKEGPSILRIQQVVRGDSAAYFCASSPGGGVSYEQYFGPGTRLTVT.

The V gene is TRBV5-1, the J gene TRBJ1-4; perhaps TRBD1 as D (5 bases). CDR1 and CDR2 from the germline V gene are SGHRS and YFSETQ. V was pared by 3 bases and J by 4 bases, with 10 bases between. The CDR3 covers 14 residues. The CDR3 protein is CASSSDSYNEKLFF. Here the CDR3 DNA reads TGCGCCAGCAGCTCCGACAGTTATAATGAAAAACTGTTTTTT.

The V and J genes are TRBV5-1 and TRBJ2-5, with TRBD2 identical over 7 bases. The CDR3 spans 15 residues. Germline assignment: CDR1 SGHRS and CDR2 YFSETQ. V shed 0 bases and J 1 base; nucleotides not matched to a gene: 3. The CDR3 nucleotides read TGCGCCAGCAGCTTGGGAGCGGGGCCCCAAGAGACCCAGTACTTC. Protein: CASSLGAGPQETQYF. Full variable domain (missing parts from reference TRBV5-1 and TRBJ2-5): KAGVTQTPRYLIKTRGQQVTLSCSPISGHRSVSWYQQTPGQGLQFLFEYFSETQRNKGNFPGRFSGRQFSNSRSEMNVSTLELGDSALYLCASSLGAGPQETQYFGPGTRLLVL.

The V gene is TRBV6-5, the J gene TRBJ1-2; D not certain. The germline gives CDR1 MNHEY, CDR2 SVGAGI. Trimming cost V 7 bases and J 5 bases, with 17 bases left between them. There are 14 residues in the CDR3. As DNA, the CDR3 is TGTGCCAGCAAAGACGGGGTGACGGCTTATGGCTACACCTTC. Its translation: CASKDGVTAYGYTF.

This clone appeared a few times. The chain carries TRBV19 and TRBJ1-5; D remains ambiguous. This CDR3 region has 15 residues. The germline V gene has CDR1 LNHDA and CDR2 SQIVND (reference sequence). Trimming cost V 9 bases and J 2 bases, with 17 bases left between them. The chain's CDR3 is CARSKGGSGNQPQHF. The CDR3 DNA reads TGTGCCAGGAGCAAGGGAGGGTCGGGCAATCAGCCCCAGCATTTT.

This rearrangement joins TRBV18 to TRBJ2-1; 8 bases fit TRBD1. In germline, CDR1 is KGHSH, CDR2 LQKENI. The J segment lost 4 bases and the V segment lost 6 bases, leaving 8 bases of the junction unmatched. The CDR3 runs to 15 residues. CDR3 bases: TGTGCCAGCTCGTCATCGGGACAGGAATACAATGAGCAGTTCTTC. Translation gives CASSSSGQEYNEQFF.

The chain carries TRBV19 and TRBJ2-7; 9 nucleotides agree with TRBD1. The ends lost 6 bases at V and 7 bases at J; junction bases unmatched: 16. Germline V gene lookup returns CDR1 LNHDA and CDR2 SQIVND (reference sequence). This CDR3 comprises 16 residues. The CDR3 sequence: CASSPTTGGGMWEQYF. The CDR3 nucleotides are TGTGCCAGTAGCCCAACCACAGGGGGCGGAATGTGGGAGCAGTACTTC.

This chain uses TRBV5-6 with TRBJ1-1; D gene unclear. Trimming took 0 bases from V and 0 from J, leaving 12 bases between them. CDR3 size: 16 residues. The germline gives CDR1 SGHDT, CDR2 YYEEEE. As DNA, the CDR3 is TGTGCCAGCAGCTTGGAGGTGGGTCAGGTGAACACTGAAGCTTTCTTT. This codes for CASSLEVGQVNTEAFF.

V usage is TRBV19 and J usage is TRBJ1-1, with 7 bases fitting TRBD1. Per germline, CDR1 LNHDA and CDR2 SQIVND (reference sequence). The CDR3 sequence is 16 residues long. The V segment lost 6 bases and the J segment 1 base; nucleotides outside the gene matches: 11. As DNA, the CDR3 is TGTGCCAGTAGGCCCCTGTTGGGACAGCAGAACACTGAAGCTTTCTTT. As protein: CASRPLLGQQNTEAFF.

This clone was seen once. The genes are TRBV6-6 and TRBJ2-1; no firm D call. The V end lost 6 bases, the J end lost 9 bases, and 12 bases lay between the germline ends. Germline-derived CDR1 and CDR2 are MNHNY and SVGAGI (reference sequence). The CDR3 is made up of 12 amino acids. CDR3: CASSLLVGEQFF. In DNA, the CDR3 is TGTGCCAGCAGCCTGTTAGTCGGTGAGCAGTTCTTC.

The rearrangement joins TRBV11-2 to TRBJ1-3, with a tentative D call TRBD1 (6 bases). Looked up from germline, CDR1 is SGHAT and CDR2 is FQNNGV. Between the trimmed V and J ends, which lost 5 bases and 0 bases, there was a span of 11 bases. This CDR3 comprises 15 residues. This CDR3 is CASSPTRGSGNTIYF. In DNA form, the CDR3 reads TGTGCCAGCAGCCCCACCAGGGGCTCTGGAAACACCATATATTTT.

The chain employs TRBV19 and TRBJ1-6; 7 bases map to TRBD1. The CDR3 sequence is 13 residues long. With V trimmed by 4 bases and J by 10 bases, 4 bases remained unmatched. Looked up from germline, CDR1 is LNHDA and CDR2 is SQIVND (reference sequence). The CDR3 sequence: CASSTRDSSPLHF. The CDR3 bases are TGTGCCAGTAGTACCCGGGACAGCTCACCCCTCCACTTT.

Concerning this clone itself: Other DNA sequences in the sample encode the same CDR3. The chain uses TRBV2 and TRBJ1-5; D gene ambiguous. The CDR3 totals 15 residues. V gave up 5 bases and J gave up 6 bases, with 17 bases separating them. Germline-derived CDR1 and CDR2 are SNHLY and FYNNEI. The DNA for the CDR3 is TGTGCCAGCAGTCCGGACTCCGTCATGGCTCAGCCCCAGCATTTT. This codes for CASSPDSVMAQPQHF.